A selection of T cell receptor beta chains follows, all from one sample in a study of cytomegalovirus exposure and HLA in healthy donors. Profiled with immunoSEQ multiplex PCR; TCRdb holds only in-frame clones, not every one. The sample lists about 100,000 clones, about 83% occurring once. Sequenced sample: PBMCs. These receptors originate from a female donor in good health and CMV-seropositive. The CDR3 runs from the conserved cysteine through the conserved F or W. D genes are given only for firm matches. Expanded clones are given a class, and other clones once, few, many or no size at all.

-	-	TRBV4-3	TRBJ2-3	TGCGCCAGCAGCCAGGGGCCTATTCTCAGCACAGATACGCAGTATTTT	CASSQGPILSTDTQYF
-	-	TRBV25-1	TRBJ2-4	TGTGCCAGCAGTGAAACTATTTTAACAGGGGGCGGGGGGAACATTCAGTACTTC	CASSETILTGGGGNIQYF
-	-	TRBV5-5	TRBJ1-3	TGTGCCAGCAGCTTGGTTCCAGGGAACGGAAACACCATATATTTT	CASSLVPGNGNTIYF
TRBD2	-	TRBV29-1	TRBJ2-2	TGCAGCGTTGGACTAGCCGCCGGGGAGCTGTTTTTT	CSVGLAAGELFF
TRBD1	-	TRBV18	TRBJ2-7	TGTGCCAGCTCATCAAAGGGACAGGGGGCTTCCTACGAGCAGTACTTC	CASSSKGQGASYEQYF
-	once	TRBV7-2	TRBJ1-5	TGTGCCAGCACCGAAACGGGGGGTGGGCAGCCCCAGCATTTT	CASTETGGGQPQHF
-	-	TRBV6-1	TRBJ1-6	TGTGCCAGCAGTGTACAGGGCCTCTCCTATAATTCACCCCTCCACTTT	CASSVQGLSYNSPLHF
-	-	TRBV5-1	TRBJ1-1	TGCGCCAGCAGCTTGGTGGCGGGGGGGGCTGAAGCTTTCTTT	CASSLVAGGAEAFF
-	-	TRBV30	TRBJ1-5	TGTGCCTGGAGCGACCCAGCCGGGACTCACTTT	CAWSDPAGTHF
-	-	TRBV7-2	TRBJ1-4	TGTGCCAGCAGCTTAGAACGTGGGGGGGGTGAAAAACTGTTTTTT	CASSLERGGGEKLFF